What follows is one T cell receptor beta chain and its context. Measured with immunoSEQ multiplex PCR; TCRdb has only the in-frame clones, and not every one. This repertoire shows hundreds of thousands of clones, around 95% found once; its top ten account for 0.11%. This specimen comes from a study of shared clonotypes between healthy human individuals. The germline gives CDR1 SGHDT, CDR2 YYEEEE. The CDR3 is made up of 14 amino acids. V trimming: 4 bases; J trimming: 4 bases; junction bases outside the gene matches: 4. Cells designated naive CD8 were CD45RO-negative and were positively selected for CCR7, with terminally differentiated effector memory CD45RA+ cells excluded.

This chain joins TRBV5-6 and TRBJ2-1; TRBD1 matches at 8 bases. The specimen was naive CD8+ T cells sorted from blood. The source is a woman between 25 and 40 years old in good health. CDR3 DNA sequence: TGTGCCAGCAGCGCGGGACAGGTATACAATGAGCAGTTCTTC. Protein sequence: CASSAGQVYNEQFF.